Each of the 19 T cell receptor beta chains below was sequenced from the same sample in a study of cytomegalovirus exposure and HLA in healthy donors. A multiplex PCR was run with 60 Vbeta primers and 13 Jbeta primers. The repertoire was sequenced with immunoSEQ multiplex PCR; TCRdb's copy has only in-frame clones and lacks some. Altogether tens of thousands of clones are present, more than 70% being singletons, with the ten largest covering 7.5% to 10%. The sequenced sample was PBMCs. Source of these receptors: a man aged 40-49 years in good health and CMV-seronegative.

This sequence joins TRBV2 and TRBJ1-6; TRBD1 aligns across 7 bases. The CDR3 sequence is 14 residues long. Germline CDR1 is SNHLY and CDR2 is FYNNEI. V was clipped by 5 bases and J by 6 bases; unmatched bases: 4. CDR3 DNA sequence: TGTGCCAGCAGTTTACAGGGGCCTAATTCACCCCTCCACTTT. Translating it yields CASSLQGPNSPLHF.

The genes are TRBV5-8 and TRBJ2-5; perhaps TRBD1 as D (6 bases). The tail of the sequence fits TRBJ2-7 better, so the J call may be wrong. This CDR3 region has 13 residues. The germline V gene has CDR1 SGHTS and CDR2 YDEGEE. CDR3 nucleotides: TGTGCCAGCAGGGCAACAGGGTCCTACGAGCAGTACTTC. It translates to CASRATGSYEQYF.

The genes are TRBV6-5 and TRBJ1-2; tentative D call: TRBD1 (5 bases). V lost 6 bases to trimming and J lost 7 bases, with 21 bases between them. Germline-derived CDR1 and CDR2 are MNHEY and SVGAGI. CDR3 size: 15 residues. The DNA of the CDR3 is TGTGCCAGCAGCTTGGGAGGTGGACATACGGCTGGCTACACCTTC. This translates into CASSLGGGHTAGYTF.

The rearrangement uses TRBV27 and TRBJ1-1, with D unclear. Between the trimmed V and J ends, which lost 6 bases and 0 bases, there was a span of 17 bases. Germline loops: CDR1 MNHEY, CDR2 SMNVEV (reference sequence). This CDR3 is 16 amino acids long. The CDR3 nucleotides are TGTGCCAGCAGCTCCCGGCGGTACTCGTTGAACACTGAAGCTTTCTTT. It is translated as CASSSRRYSLNTEAFF.

The chain carries TRBV19 and TRBJ2-7; 9 nucleotides agree with TRBD1. The trim removed 4 bases at V and 3 bases at J, leaving 10 bases unmatched. CDR3 length equals 16 residues. CDR1 LNHDA and CDR2 SQIVND come from the germline V gene (reference sequence). The CDR3 region has the DNA TGTGCCAGTAGTAGGGAGACCGGGACAGGGTTCTACGAGCAGTACTTC. Translating it yields CASSRETGTGFYEQYF.

The chain is built from TRBV28 and TRBJ1-3; D might be TRBD1 (5 bases). The germline CDR1 and CDR2 sequences are MDHEN and SYDVKM. V was clipped by 4 bases and J by 4 bases, with 11 bases between them. This CDR3 comprises 14 residues. The DNA of the CDR3 is TGTGCCAGCAGTTCTCAGGGCTCGGGAAACACCATATATTTT. It is translated as CASSSQGSGNTIYF.

The chain carries TRBV18 and TRBJ2-5; D is unresolved. In germline, CDR1 is KGHSH, CDR2 LQKENI. The CDR3 sequence is 14 residues long. V gave up 1 base and J gave up 2 bases, with 8 bases separating them. The DNA for the CDR3 is TGTGCCAGCTCACCACTAATCTATCAAGAGACCCAGTACTTC. Its translation is CASSPLIYQETQYF.

The chain uses TRBV10-1 and TRBJ2-7; D possibly corresponds to TRBD1 (6 bases). Per the germline V gene, CDR1 is WNHNN and CDR2 is SYGVQD (reference sequence). Trimming stripped 1 base from V and 3 bases from J, with 13 bases between. The CDR3 covers 15 residues. The CDR3: CASSEWGQGGYEQYF. For the CDR3, the DNA is TGCGCCAGCAGTGAGTGGGGGCAGGGCGGCTACGAGCAGTACTTC.

The V call is TRBV10-3, the J call TRBJ1-1; D gene uncertain. This CDR3 spans 13 amino acids. Per germline, CDR1 ENHRY and CDR2 SYGVKD. V shed 2 bases and J shed 1 base, with 5 bases lying between them. The CDR3 nucleotides read TGTGCCATCAGTGAGACTCCGAACACTGAAGCTTTCTTT. Amino acid sequence: CAISETPNTEAFF.

The chain employs TRBV6-5 and TRBJ1-1; TRBD1 might be the D (5 bases). Germline CDR1 MNHEY, CDR2 SVGAGI. The CDR3 consists of 15 residues. The germline V and J ends were trimmed by 0 bases and 2 bases, with 10 bases remaining between them. CDR3 DNA sequence: TGTGCCAGCAGTTACTCGCGGGACCCAAACACTGAAGCTTTCTTT. It translates to CASSYSRDPNTEAFF.

The CDR3 DNA reads as TGTGCCAGCAGCCCGACTAGCTTGCCGAACACTGAAGCTTTCTTT. This encodes CASSPTSLPNTEAFF. The chain carries TRBV9 and TRBJ1-1; D remains ambiguous. The CDR3 is 15 amino acids. V dropped 4 bases and J dropped 1 base, with 14 bases sitting between them. The germline V gene has CDR1 SGDLS and CDR2 YYNGEE.

This chain uses TRBV19 with TRBJ2-1; TRBD2 is a possible D gene (6 bases). CDR3 length equals 16 residues. The V gene's germline CDR1 is LNHDA and CDR2 SQIVND (reference sequence). V was cut by 5 bases and J by 5 bases, with 19 bases left in between. CDR3 protein: CASSLMGPRGDNEQFF. In nucleotides, the CDR3 is TGTGCCAGTAGTCTTATGGGACCGCGCGGGGACAATGAGCAGTTCTTC. Full variable domain (rest looked up from reference TRBV19 and TRBJ2-1): DGGITQSPKYLFRKEGQNVTLSCEQNLNHDAMYWYRQDPGQGLRLIYYSQIVNDFQKGDIAEGYSVSREKKESFPLTVTSAQKNPTAFYLCASSLMGPRGDNEQFFGPGTRLTVL.

V is TRBV5-1 and J is TRBJ2-1, with D possibly matching TRBD2 (7 bases). This CDR3 spans 15 amino acids. From germline, CDR1 is SGHRS and CDR2 YFSETQ. Trimming cost V 4 bases and J 5 bases, with 16 bases left between them. The CDR3 region has the DNA TGCGCCAGCAGCCACATTGCGGGGGCCGACAATGAGCAGTTCTTC. Its protein product is CASSHIAGADNEQFF.

The chain links TRBV11-2 to TRBJ2-7, with TRBD2 matching over 7 bases. V lost 5 bases and J lost 3; bases outside the gene matches: 7. Germline lookup yields CDR1 SGHAT and CDR2 FQNNGV. The CDR3 is 14 residues long. CDR3 coding DNA: TGTGCCAGCAGCCCTCCCCAGCGGGGCTACGAGCAGTACTTC. This codes for CASSPPQRGYEQYF.

This chain links TRBV7-3 with TRBJ2-2; D gene ambiguous. CDR1 is SGHTA and CDR2 is FQGTGA in the germline V gene. The CDR3 is 15 amino acids. The V end lost 3 bases, the J end lost 1 base, and 9 bases lay between the germline ends. The CDR3 bases are TGTGCCAGCAGCTTTCTAACGCTGAACACCGGGGAGCTGTTTTTT. This sequence encodes CASSFLTLNTGELFF.

This clone was picked up a small number of times. The chain has TRBV6-1 and TRBJ2-5; 13 bases agree with TRBD2. Germline CDR1 and CDR2: MNHNS and SASEGT. With 10 bases clipped from V and 2 bases from J, the junction kept 7 bases outside the gene matches. The CDR3 has 15 amino acids. DNA for the CDR3: TGTGCCATGAGTGAACTAGCGGGGGGGCAAGAGACCCAGTACTTC. Amino acids: CAMSELAGGQETQYF.

This chain joins TRBV19 and TRBJ2-7, with D perhaps matching TRBD2 (5 bases). CDR1 is LNHDA, CDR2 SQIVND, per germline (reference sequence). The ends were cut back, 3 bases at V and 2 bases at J, with 17 bases in the middle. The length of the CDR3 is 16 residues. The CDR3 sequence is CASSIPRHPRAYEQYF. The CDR3 bases are TGTGCCAGTAGTATCCCCCGGCACCCGAGGGCCTACGAGCAGTACTTC.

V and J are TRBV11-2 and TRBJ1-2, with D unresolved. The germline V and J ends were trimmed by 3 bases and 4 bases, with 6 bases remaining between them. CDR3 length equals 12 residues. Germline CDR1 is SGHAT and CDR2 is FQNNGV. The DNA for the CDR3 is TGTGCCAGCAGCTTTTCAATCTATGGCTACACCTTC. This sequence encodes CASSFSIYGYTF.

The chain is built from TRBV6-1 and TRBJ1-1, with TRBD1 matching over 9 bases. This CDR3 contains 14 residues. Germline V gives CDR1 MNHNS, CDR2 SASEGT. V lost 4 bases and J lost 6; bases outside the gene matches: 6. The CDR3 sequence: CASSATGGASEAFF. The CDR3 region has the DNA TGTGCCAGCAGTGCTACAGGGGGCGCATCTGAAGCTTTCTTT.